This TCR beta chain was recovered during a study of T cells in Graves' hyperthyroidism and ophthalmopathy. Study-wide results and limits: Blood also carried most thyroid clonotypes expanded above 0.001. Ophthalmopathy was distinguished from stable hyperthyroidism by 13 V-J signatures.

RNA transcripts yielded amplified TCR beta CDR3 regions. HTBI primers drove first-round RT-PCR of the TCR CDR3. TCRdb recomputed calls from the multiplex PCR reads with MiXCR, one row per CDR3 protein. The table has approximately 600,000 distinct CDR3 sequences, 14% seen once; the top ten hold about 5.8%. Diagnoses were established using clinical symptoms, serum thyroxine and TRAb, thyroid ultrasound and orbital computed tomography. The blood specimen was taken at initial hyperthyroidism diagnosis, before any ophthalmopathy symptoms. Trimming took off 4 bases at V and 5 bases at J, with 12 bases between the two ends. CDR3 length equals 14 residues. Germline CDR1 reads LNHDA; CDR2 reads SQIVND (reference sequence). Worth noting for this clonotype: As yet, its antigen is unknown.

The chain joins TRBV19 to TRBJ1-5; tentatively, D is TRBD1 (5 bases). The sequence was obtained from a woman in her twenties or thirties with Graves' hyperthyroidism that later progressed to Graves' ophthalmopathy. Sequences were obtained from blood. CDR3 in DNA: TGTGCCAGTAGTACAGCGGGGGTTCATCAGCCCCAGCATTTT. Translating it yields CASSTAGVHQPQHF.